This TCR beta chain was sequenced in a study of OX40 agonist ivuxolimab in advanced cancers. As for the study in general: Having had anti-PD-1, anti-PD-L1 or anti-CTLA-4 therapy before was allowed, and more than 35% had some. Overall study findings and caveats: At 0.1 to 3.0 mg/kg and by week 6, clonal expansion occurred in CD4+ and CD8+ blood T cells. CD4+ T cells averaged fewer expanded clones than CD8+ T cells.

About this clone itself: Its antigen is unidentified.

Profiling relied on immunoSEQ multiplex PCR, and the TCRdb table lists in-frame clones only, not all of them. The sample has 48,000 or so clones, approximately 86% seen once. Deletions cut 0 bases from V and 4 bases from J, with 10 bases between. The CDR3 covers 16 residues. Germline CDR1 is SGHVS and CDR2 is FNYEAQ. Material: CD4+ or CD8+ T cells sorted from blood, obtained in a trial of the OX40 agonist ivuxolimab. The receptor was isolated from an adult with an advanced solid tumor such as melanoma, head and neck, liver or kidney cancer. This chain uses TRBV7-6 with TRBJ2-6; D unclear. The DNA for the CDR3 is TGTGCCAGCAGCTTAGCGGTGGCAGCCGGGGCCAACGTCCTGACTTTC. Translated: CASSLAVAAGANVLTF. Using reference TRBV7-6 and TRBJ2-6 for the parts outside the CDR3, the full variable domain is GAGVSQSPRYKVTKRGQDVALRCDPISGHVSLYWYRQALGQGPEFLTYFNYEAQQDKSGLPNDRFSAERPEGSISTLTIQRTEQRDSAMYRCASSLAVAAGANVLTFGAGSRLTVL.